This record covers a single T cell receptor (beta chain). Its antigen remains unidentified. 60 Vbeta and 13 Jbeta primers were used in PCR. Here immunoSEQ multiplex PCR was the method, and the copy in TCRdb shows in-frame clones only, minus some. The profile covers more than 95,000 clones, with 60% to 70% appearing a single time and roughly 3% taken by the ten largest. The CDR3 covers 15 residues. The germline V gene encodes CDR1 MDHEN and CDR2 SYDVKM. Trimming shortened V by 2 bases and J by 12 bases, and 19 bases separated the two germline ends. This specimen comes from a study of cytomegalovirus exposure and HLA in healthy donors. Findings and caveats of the study: Presence/absence comparisons presumed near-even sequencing depth among donors. According to reports, the classifier identified cytomegalovirus status with high specificity and sensitivity. A missense variant in DCLRE1C was later tied to TCR beta V- and J-gene trimming. There were under 200 TCR beta chains listed as cytomegalovirus-associated.

Material: PBMCs. The sequence was obtained from a woman aged 45 to 65 in good health and CMV-seronegative. The genes are TRBV28 and TRBJ1-4; D not certain. The CDR3 coding sequence is TGTGCCAGCAGTTTAGGTGTTACAGCCCCGAAAGAACTGTTTTTT. This codes for CASSLGVTAPKELFF. Complete variable domain (other parts from reference TRBV28 and TRBJ1-4): DVKVTQSSRYLVKRTGEKVFLECVQDMDHENMFWYRQDPGLGLRLIYFSYDVKMKEKGDIPEGYSVSREKKERFSLILESASTNQTSMYLCASSLGVTAPKELFFGSGTQLSVL.